The 5 T cell receptor beta chains reported below all come from one sample, sequenced in a study of monozygotic twins with inflammatory bowel disease. TCRdb derives one entry per CDR3 protein from the 5' RACE reads, leaving out DNA. The table lists over 150,000 distinct CDR3 sequences. Sequenced: blood. Every receptor here comes from a human donor with ulcerative colitis or Crohn's disease, or a healthy co-twin of an affected twin (not recorded which).

The chain uses TRBV10-3 and TRBJ2-7; the D gene TCRdb calls, TRBD1, cannot be checked with no DNA. Germline V gene sequence: CDR1 ENHRY, CDR2 SYGVKD. The CDR3 loop spans 15 amino acids. The CDR3 sequence: CAISESIQDNYEQYF.

The chain uses TRBV7-9 and TRBJ1-4; TCRdb returns TRBD1, unconfirmable since there is no DNA. CDR3 size: 14 residues. Germline V gene sequence: CDR1 SEHNR, CDR2 FQNEAQ (reference sequence). The CDR3 loop reads CASSSGPGGEKLFF.

The V and J genes are TRBV4-3 and TRBJ1-1. Germline V gene lookup returns CDR1 LGHNA and CDR2 YSLEER. The CDR3 runs 15 residues. The CDR3 protein is CASSQVAGMNTEAFF.

The V gene is TRBV6-1, the J gene TRBJ2-7; lacking DNA, the TRBD1 call made by TCRdb goes unchecked. This CDR3 comprises 14 residues. The V gene's germline CDR1 is MNHNS and CDR2 SASEGT. CDR3 region: CASSRPGDRGEQYF.

V is TRBV6-1 and J is TRBJ2-2; TCRdb reports TRBD1, a call that lacks DNA to check it against. CDR3 length equals 17 residues. The germline V gene has CDR1 MNHNS and CDR2 SASEGT. This CDR3 is CASSEGAGASDTGELFF.